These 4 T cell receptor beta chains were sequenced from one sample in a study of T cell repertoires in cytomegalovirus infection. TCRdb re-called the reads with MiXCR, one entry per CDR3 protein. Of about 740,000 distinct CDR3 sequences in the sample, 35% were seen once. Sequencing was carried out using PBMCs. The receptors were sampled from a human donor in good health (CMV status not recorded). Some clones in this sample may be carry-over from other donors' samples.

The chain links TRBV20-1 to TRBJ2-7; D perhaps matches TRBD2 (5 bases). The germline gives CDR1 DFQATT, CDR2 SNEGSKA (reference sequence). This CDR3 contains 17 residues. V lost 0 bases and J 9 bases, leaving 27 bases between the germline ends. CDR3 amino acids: CSARDFGFRDLRAAQYF. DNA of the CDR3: TGCAGTGCTAGAGATTTTGGGTTCAGAGATCTACGAGCGGCGCAGTACTTC.

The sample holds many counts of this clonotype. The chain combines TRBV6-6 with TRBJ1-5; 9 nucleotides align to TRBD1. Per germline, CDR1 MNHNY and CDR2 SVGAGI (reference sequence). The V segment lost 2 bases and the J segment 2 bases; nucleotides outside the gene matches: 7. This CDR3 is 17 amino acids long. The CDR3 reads CASSYANRGRGNQPQHF. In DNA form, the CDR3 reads TGTGCCAGCAGTTACGCAAACAGGGGGCGAGGCAATCAGCCCCAGCATTTT.

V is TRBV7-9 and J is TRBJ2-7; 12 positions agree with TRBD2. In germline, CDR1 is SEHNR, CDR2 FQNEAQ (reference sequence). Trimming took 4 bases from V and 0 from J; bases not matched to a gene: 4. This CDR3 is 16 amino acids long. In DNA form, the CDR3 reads TGTGCCAGCAGCTCCGGACTAGCGGGGTTCTCCTACGAGCAGTACTTC. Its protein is CASSSGLAGFSYEQYF.

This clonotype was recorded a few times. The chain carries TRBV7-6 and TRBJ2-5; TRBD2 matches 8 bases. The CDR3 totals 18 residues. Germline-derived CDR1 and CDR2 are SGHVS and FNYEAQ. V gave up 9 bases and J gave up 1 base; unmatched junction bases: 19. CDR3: CASGTVGRAFGIQETQYF. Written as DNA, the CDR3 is TGTGCCAGTGGAACCGTCGGGAGGGCCTTCGGTATCCAAGAGACCCAGTACTTC. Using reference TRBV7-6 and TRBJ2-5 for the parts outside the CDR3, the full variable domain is GAGVSQSPRYKVTKRGQDVALRCDPISGHVSLYWYRQALGQGPEFLTYFNYEAQQDKSGLPNDRFSAERPEGSISTLTIQRTEQRDSAMYRCASGTVGRAFGIQETQYFGPGTRLLVL.